The rows below give T cell receptor beta chains drawn from one sample of a study of beta chain features in type 1 diabetes. Only in-frame clones appear in the TCRdb table, and some are missing; sequencing was by immunoSEQ multiplex PCR. This table holds about 160,000 clones, roughly 8% found once. The sequenced sample consisted of central memory CD4+ T cells from blood. All receptors come from a man younger than 30 with type 1 diabetes. The CDR3 runs from the conserved cysteine through the conserved F or W. Fields, in order: J gene, V gene, CDR3 protein.

>TRBJ2-1|TRBV11-2
CASSPNGGGSEQFF
>TRBJ2-1|TRBV18
CASCQTSGKGYEQFF
>TRBJ1-2|TRBV29-1
CSAGDRIYGYTF
>TRBJ1-1|TRBV5-4
CASSLGLSMNTEAFF
>TRBJ2-1|TRBV7-2
CASRRGGLYNEQFF
>TRBJ2-1|TRBV5-6
CASSLVPSGSSYNEQFF
>TRBJ2-5|TRBV20-1
CSATRGKTQYF
>TRBJ1-1|TRBV7-9
CASNPGQGVDTEAFF
>TRBJ2-2|TRBV2
CASLGQGVAGELFF
>TRBJ2-3|TRBV2
CASSEERALIADTQYF
>TRBJ1-2|TRBV7-2
CASSGGAGYTF
>TRBJ2-7|TRBV5-1
CASSVGDTTLEQYF
>TRBJ1-5|TRBV7-2
CASSLESGQPQHF
>TRBJ1-5|TRBV7-9
CASSTRSGSRGLCQPQHF
>TRBJ2-7|TRBV10-3
CAIRGQPAYEQYF
>TRBJ2-6|TRBV4-2
CASSQAMGANVLTF
>TRBJ2-1|TRBV19
CASSKGLAGYRDGEQFF
>TRBJ2-5|TRBV18
CASSPGTEETQYF
>TRBJ2-1|TRBV15
CATSTDTNSYNEQFF
>TRBJ2-7|TRBV28
CASRRGQGSYEQYF
>TRBJ2-3|TRBV7-2
CASSFRSEPQYF
>TRBJ2-5|TRBV25-1
CASSEIGGEETQYF
>NA|TRBV7-2
CASSTGGPLSYEQYF
>TRBJ1-1|TRBV18
CASSLGTGIEAFF
>TRBJ2-7|TRBV30
CALTGGAHEQYF
>TRBJ2-3|TRBV5-1
CASSFMTGDTQYF
>TRBJ2-3|TRBV7-8
CASSVAGQVNTQYF
>TRBJ2-2|TRBV5-1
CASSLDISTGELFF